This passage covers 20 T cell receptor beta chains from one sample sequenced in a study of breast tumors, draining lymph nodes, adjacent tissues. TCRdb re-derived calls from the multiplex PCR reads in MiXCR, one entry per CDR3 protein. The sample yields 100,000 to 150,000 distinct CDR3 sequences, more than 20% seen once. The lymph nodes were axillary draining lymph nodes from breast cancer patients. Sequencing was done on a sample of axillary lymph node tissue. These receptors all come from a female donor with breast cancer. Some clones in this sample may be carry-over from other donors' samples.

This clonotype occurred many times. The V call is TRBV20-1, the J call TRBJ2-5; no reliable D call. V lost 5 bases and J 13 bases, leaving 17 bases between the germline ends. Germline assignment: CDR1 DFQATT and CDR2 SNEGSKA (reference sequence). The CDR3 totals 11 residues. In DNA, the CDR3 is TGCAGTGCTGTCCAACTTGCTATGTGGTACTTC. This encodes CSAVQLAMWYF.

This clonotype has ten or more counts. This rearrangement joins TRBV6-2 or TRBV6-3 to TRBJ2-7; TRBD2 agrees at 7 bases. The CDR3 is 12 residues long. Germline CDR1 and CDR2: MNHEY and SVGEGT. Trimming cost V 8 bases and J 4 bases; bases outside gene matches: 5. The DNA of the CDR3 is TGTGCCAGCGGAAATAGCGGGTACGAGCAGTACTTC. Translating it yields CASGNSGYEQYF.

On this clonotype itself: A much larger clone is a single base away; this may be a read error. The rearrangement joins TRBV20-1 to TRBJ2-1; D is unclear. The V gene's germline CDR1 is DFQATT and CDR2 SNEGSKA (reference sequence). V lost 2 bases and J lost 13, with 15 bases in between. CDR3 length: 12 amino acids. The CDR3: CSARLQRISQFF. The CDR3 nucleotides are TGCAGTGCTAGACTCCAGAGAATTTCTCAGTTCTTC.

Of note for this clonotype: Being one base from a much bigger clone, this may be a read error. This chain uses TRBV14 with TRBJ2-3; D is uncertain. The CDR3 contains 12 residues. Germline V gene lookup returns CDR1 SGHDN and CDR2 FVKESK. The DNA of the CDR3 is TGTGCCAGCAGCCTACGACACGATACGCCGTATTTT. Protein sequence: CASSLRHDTPYF.

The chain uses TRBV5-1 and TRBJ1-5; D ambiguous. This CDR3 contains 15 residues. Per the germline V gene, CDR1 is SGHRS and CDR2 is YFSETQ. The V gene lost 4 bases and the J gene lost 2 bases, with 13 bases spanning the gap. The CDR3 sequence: CASSHKEVGNQPQHF. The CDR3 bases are TGCGCCAGCAGCCACAAAGAGGTGGGCAATCAGCCCCAGCATTTT. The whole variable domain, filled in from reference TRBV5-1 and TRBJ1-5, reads KAGVTQTPRYLIKTRGQQVTLSCSPISGHRSVSWYQQTPGQGLQFLFEYFSETQRNKGNFPGRFSGRQFSNSRSEMNVSTLELGDSALYLCASSHKEVGNQPQHFGDGTRLSIL.

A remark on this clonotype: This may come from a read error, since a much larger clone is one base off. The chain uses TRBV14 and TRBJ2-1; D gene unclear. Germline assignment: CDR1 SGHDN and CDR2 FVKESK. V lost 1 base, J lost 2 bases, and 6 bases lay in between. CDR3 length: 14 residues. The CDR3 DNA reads TGTGCCAGCAGCCAAGTCCTGACCTACAATGAGCAGTTCTTC. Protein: CASSQVLTYNEQFF.

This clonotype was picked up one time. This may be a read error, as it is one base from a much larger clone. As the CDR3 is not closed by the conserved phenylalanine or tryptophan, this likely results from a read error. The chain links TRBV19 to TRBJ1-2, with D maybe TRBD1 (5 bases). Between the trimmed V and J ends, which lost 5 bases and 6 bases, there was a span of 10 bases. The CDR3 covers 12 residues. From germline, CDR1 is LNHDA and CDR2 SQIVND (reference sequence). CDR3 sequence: CASSQTADGYTL. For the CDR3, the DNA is TGTGCCAGTAGTCAGACAGCGGATGGCTACACCCTC.

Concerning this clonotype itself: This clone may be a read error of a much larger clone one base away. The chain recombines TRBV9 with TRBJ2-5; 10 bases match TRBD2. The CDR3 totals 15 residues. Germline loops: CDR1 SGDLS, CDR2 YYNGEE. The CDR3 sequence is CASSASGSNVEAQYF. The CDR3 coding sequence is TGTGCCAGCAGCGCTAGCGGGAGTAATGTAGAGGCCCAGTACTTC.

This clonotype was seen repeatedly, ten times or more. The DNA for the CDR3 is TGTGCCAGCAGCTCAGCGGGACAGGGCAATTCACCCCTCCACTTT. Its protein product is CASSSAGQGNSPLHF. The chain uses TRBV5-4 and TRBJ1-6; TRBD1 aligns across 9 bases. The V and J ends lost 3 bases and 7 bases, in that order; junction bases with no gene match: 5. CDR1 and CDR2 from the germline V gene are SGHNT and YYREEE (reference sequence). This CDR3 is 15 amino acids long.

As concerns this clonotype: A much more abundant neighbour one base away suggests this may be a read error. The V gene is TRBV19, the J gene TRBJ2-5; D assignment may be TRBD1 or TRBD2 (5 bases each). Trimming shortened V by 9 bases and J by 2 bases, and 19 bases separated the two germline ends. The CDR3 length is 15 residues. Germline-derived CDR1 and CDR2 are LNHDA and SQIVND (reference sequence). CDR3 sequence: CARSPYGTKQETQYF. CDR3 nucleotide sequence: TGTGCCAGAAGCCCATACGGGACCAAACAAGAGACCCAGTACTTC.

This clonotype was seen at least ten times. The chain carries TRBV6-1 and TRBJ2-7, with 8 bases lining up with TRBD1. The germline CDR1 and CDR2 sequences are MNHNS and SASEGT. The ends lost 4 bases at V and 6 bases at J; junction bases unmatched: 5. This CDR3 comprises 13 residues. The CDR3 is CASSGPGGSEQYF. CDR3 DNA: TGTGCCAGCAGTGGACCAGGGGGCTCCGAGCAGTACTTC.

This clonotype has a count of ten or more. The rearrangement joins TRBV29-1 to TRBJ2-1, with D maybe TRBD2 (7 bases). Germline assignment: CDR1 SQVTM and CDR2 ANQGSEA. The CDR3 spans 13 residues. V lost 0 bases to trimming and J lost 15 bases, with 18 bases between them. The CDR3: CSVEEGASGGRFF. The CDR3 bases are TGCAGCGTTGAAGAGGGGGCTTCGGGAGGAAGGTTCTTC.

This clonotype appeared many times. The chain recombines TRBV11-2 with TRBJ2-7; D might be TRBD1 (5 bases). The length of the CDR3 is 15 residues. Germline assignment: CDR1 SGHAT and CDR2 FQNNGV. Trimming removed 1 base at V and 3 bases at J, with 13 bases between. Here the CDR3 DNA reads TGTGCCAGCAGCTTAGCAGGGTTTGGTGGCTACGAGCAGTACTTC. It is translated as CASSLAGFGGYEQYF. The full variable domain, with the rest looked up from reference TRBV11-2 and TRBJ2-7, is EAGVAQSPRYKIIEKRQSVAFWCNPISGHATLYWYQQILGQGPKLLIQFQNNGVVDDSQLPKDRFSAERLKGVDSTLKIQPAKLEDSAVYLCASSLAGFGGYEQYFGPGTRLTVT.

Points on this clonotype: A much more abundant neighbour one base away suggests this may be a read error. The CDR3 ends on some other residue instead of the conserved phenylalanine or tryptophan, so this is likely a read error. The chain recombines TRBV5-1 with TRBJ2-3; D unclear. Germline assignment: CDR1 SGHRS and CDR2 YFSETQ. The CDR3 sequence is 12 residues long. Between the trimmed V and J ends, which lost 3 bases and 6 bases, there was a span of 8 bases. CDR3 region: CASSYLGDTQYL. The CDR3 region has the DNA TGCGCCAGCAGCTATCTAGGGGATACGCAGTATCTT.

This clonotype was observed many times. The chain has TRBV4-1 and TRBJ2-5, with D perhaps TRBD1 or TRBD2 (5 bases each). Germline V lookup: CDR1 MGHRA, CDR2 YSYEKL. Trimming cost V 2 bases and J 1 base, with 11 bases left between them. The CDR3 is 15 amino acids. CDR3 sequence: CASSQSGRLQETQYF. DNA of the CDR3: TGCGCCAGCAGCCAATCGGGACGGCTCCAAGAGACCCAGTACTTC.

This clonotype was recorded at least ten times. CDR3 DNA: TGTGCCAGCAGCCCTTCGGGGGAGGAGACCCAGTACTTC. Encoded protein: CASSPSGEETQYF. The rearrangement joins TRBV4-2 to TRBJ2-5; D may be TRBD2 (6 bases). Trimming took off 4 bases at V and 5 bases at J, with 11 bases between the two ends. The CDR3 sequence is 13 residues long. Germline V CDR1 and CDR2: LGHNA, YNFKEQ.

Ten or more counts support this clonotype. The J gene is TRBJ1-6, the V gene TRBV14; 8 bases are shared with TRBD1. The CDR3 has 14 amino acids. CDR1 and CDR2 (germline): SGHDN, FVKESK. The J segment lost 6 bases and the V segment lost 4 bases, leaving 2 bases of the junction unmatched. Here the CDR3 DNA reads TGTGCCAGCAGCCCAACAGGGGGTAATTCACCCCTCCACTTT. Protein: CASSPTGGNSPLHF. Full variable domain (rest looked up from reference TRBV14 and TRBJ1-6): EAGVTQFPSHSVIEKGQTVTLRCDPISGHDNLYWYRRVMGKEIKFLLHFVKESKQDESGMPNNRFLAERTGGTYSTLKVQPAELEDSGVYFCASSPTGGNSPLHFGNGTRLTVT.

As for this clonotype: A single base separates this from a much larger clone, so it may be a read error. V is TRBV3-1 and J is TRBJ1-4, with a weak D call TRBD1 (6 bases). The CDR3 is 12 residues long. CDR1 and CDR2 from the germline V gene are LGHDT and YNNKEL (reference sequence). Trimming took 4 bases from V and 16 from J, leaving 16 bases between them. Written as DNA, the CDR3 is TGTGCCAGCAGCCCCGGGGGGGGCCCGAGGTTTTTT. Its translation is CASSPGGGPRFF. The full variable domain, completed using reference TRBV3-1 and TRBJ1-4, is DTAVSQTPKYLVTQMGNDKSIKCEQNLGHDTMYWYKQDSKKFLKIMFSYNNKELIINETVPNRFSPKSPDKAHLNLHINSLELGDSAVYFCASSPGGGPRFFGSGTQLSVL.

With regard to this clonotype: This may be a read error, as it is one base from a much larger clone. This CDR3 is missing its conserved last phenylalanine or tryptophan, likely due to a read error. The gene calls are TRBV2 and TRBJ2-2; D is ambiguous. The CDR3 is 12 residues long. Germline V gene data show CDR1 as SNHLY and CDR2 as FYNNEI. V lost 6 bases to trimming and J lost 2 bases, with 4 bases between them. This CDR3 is CASRGNTGELFV. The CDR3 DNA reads TGTGCCAGCAGGGGCAACACCGGGGAGCTGTTTGTT.

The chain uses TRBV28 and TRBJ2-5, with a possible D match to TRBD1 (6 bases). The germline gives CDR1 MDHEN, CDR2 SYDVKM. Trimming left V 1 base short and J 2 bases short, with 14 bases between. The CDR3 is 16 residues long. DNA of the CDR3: TGTGCCAGCAGTTTATCGTGGGGGACAAATCAAGAGACCCAGTACTTC. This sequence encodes CASSLSWGTNQETQYF.